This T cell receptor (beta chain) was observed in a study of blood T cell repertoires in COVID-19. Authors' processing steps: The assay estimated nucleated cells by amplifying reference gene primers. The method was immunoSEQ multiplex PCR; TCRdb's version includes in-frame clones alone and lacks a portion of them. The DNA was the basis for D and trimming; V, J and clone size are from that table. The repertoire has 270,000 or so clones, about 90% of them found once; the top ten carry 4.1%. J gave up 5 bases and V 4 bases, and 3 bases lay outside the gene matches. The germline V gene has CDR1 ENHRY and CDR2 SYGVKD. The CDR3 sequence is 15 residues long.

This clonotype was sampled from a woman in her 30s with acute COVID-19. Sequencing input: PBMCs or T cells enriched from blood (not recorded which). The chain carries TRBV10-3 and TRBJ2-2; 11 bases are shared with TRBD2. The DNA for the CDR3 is TGTGCCATCAGTGCGGGACTAGCGGTTACCGGGGAGCTGTTTTTT. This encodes CAISAGLAVTGELFF.